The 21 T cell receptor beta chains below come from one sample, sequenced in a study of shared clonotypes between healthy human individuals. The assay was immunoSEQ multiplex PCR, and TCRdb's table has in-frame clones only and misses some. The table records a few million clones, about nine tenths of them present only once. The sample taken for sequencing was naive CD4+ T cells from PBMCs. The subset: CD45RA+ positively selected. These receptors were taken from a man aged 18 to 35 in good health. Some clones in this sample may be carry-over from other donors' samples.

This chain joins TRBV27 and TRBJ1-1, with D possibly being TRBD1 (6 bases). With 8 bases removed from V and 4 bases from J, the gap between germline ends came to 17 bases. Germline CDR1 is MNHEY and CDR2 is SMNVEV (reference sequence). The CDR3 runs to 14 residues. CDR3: CASPGTGTATEAFF. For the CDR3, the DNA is TGTGCCAGCCCGGGCACAGGGACCGCCACTGAAGCTTTCTTT.

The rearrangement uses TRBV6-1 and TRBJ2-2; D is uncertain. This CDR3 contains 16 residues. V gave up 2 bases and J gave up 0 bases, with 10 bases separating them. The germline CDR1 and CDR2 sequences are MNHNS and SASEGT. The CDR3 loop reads CASSENHPANTGELFF. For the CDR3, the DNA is TGTGCCAGCAGTGAAAATCACCCAGCGAACACCGGGGAGCTGTTTTTT.

The CDR3 DNA reads TGTGCCAGCAGCCGAGGGACCGCCGTTTCCTACGAGCAGTACTTC. Protein product: CASSRGTAVSYEQYF. The chain carries TRBV11-1 and TRBJ2-7; D is possibly TRBD1 or TRBD2 (5 bases each). CDR3 length equals 15 residues. Germline CDR1 and CDR2: SGHAT and FQDESV (reference sequence). Trimming stripped 5 bases from V and 1 base from J, with 15 bases between.

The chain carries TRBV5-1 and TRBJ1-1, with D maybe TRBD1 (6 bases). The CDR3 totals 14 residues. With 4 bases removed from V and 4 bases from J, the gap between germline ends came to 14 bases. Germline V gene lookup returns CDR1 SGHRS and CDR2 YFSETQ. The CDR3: CASSRGAGGTEAFF. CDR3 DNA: TGCGCCAGCAGCAGGGGGGCCGGGGGCACTGAAGCTTTCTTT. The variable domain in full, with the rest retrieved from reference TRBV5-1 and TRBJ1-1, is KAGVTQTPRYLIKTRGQQVTLSCSPISGHRSVSWYQQTPGQGLQFLFEYFSETQRNKGNFPGRFSGRQFSNSRSEMNVSTLELGDSALYLCASSRGAGGTEAFFGQGTRLTVV.

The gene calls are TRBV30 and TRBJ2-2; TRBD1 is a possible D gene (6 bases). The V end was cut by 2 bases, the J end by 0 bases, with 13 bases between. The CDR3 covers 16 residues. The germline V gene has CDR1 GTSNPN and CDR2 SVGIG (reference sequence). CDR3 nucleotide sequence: TGTGCCTGGAGTACCAGGGGTGGAGCGAACACCGGGGAGCTGTTTTTT. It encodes CAWSTRGGANTGELFF.

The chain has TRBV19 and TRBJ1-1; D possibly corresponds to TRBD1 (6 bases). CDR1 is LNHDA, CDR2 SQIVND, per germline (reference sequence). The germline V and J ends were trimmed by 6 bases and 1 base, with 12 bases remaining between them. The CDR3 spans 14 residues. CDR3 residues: CASRPLGGNTEAFF. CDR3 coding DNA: TGTGCCAGTAGGCCCTTAGGGGGGAACACTGAAGCTTTCTTT.

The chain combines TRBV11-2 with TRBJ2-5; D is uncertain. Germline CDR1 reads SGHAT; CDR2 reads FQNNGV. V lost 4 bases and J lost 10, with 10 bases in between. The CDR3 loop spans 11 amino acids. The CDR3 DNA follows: TGTGCCAGCAGCTCCGAGACTCTCCAGTACTTC. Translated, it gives CASSSETLQYF.

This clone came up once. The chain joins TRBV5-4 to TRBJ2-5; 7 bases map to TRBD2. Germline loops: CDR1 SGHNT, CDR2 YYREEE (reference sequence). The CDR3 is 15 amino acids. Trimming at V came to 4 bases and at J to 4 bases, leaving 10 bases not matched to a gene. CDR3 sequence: CASSRGGSQGETQYF. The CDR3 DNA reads TGTGCCAGCAGCCGGGGAGGGAGCCAAGGAGAGACCCAGTACTTC.

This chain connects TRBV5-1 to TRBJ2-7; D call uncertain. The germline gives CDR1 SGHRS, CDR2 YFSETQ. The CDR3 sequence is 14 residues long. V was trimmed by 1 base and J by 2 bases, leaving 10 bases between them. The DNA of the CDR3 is TGCGCCAGCAGCTTGTATACGATACCCTACGAGCAGTACTTC. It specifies CASSLYTIPYEQYF.

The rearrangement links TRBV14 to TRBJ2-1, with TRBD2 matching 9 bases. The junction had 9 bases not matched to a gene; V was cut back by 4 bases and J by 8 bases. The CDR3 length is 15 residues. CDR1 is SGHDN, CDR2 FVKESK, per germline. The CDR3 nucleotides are TGTGCCAGCAGCCCCCTCGGTAGCGGGAGTCATGAGCAGTTCTTC. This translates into CASSPLGSGSHEQFF.

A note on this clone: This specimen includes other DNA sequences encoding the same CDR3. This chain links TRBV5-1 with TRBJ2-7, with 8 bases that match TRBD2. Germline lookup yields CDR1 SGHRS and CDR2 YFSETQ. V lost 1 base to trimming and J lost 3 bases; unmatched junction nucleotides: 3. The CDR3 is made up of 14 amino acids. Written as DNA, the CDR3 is TGCGCCAGCAGCTTGTCTGGGACTAGCTACGAGCAGTACTTC. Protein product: CASSLSGTSYEQYF.

The CDR3 DNA follows: TGTGCCAGCAGTTACTCGTTGCGATCCTATGGCTACACCTTC. Residues: CASSYSLRSYGYTF. The V gene is TRBV6-6, the J gene TRBJ1-2; no firm D call. V dropped 0 bases and J dropped 4 bases, with 9 bases sitting between them. The germline V gene encodes CDR1 MNHNY and CDR2 SVGAGI (reference sequence). CDR3 size: 14 residues.

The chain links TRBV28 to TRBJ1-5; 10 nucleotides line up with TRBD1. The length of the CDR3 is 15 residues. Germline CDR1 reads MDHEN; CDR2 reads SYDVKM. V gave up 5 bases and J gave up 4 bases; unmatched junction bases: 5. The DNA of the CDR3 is TGTGCCAGCAGTCGGCGGACAGGGGGTAATCAGCCCCAGCATTTT. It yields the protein CASSRRTGGNQPQHF.

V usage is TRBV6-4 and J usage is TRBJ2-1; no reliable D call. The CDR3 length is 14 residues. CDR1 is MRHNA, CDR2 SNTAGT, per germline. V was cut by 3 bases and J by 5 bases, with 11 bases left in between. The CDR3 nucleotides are TGTGCCAGCAGTGATTTGCACAGACACAATGAGCAGTTCTTC. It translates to CASSDLHRHNEQFF.

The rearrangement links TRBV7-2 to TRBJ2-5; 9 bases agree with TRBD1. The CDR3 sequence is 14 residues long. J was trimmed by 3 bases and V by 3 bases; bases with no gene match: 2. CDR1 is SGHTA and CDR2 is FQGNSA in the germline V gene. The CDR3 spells CASSFDRGEETQYF. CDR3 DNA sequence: TGTGCCAGCAGCTTTGACAGGGGGGAAGAGACCCAGTACTTC.

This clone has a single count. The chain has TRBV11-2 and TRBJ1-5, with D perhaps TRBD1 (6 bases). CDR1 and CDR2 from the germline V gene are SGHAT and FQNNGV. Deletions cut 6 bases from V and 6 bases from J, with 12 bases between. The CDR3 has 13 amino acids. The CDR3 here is CASSGGGLQPQHF. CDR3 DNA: TGTGCCAGCAGTGGGGGGGGGCTTCAGCCCCAGCATTTT.

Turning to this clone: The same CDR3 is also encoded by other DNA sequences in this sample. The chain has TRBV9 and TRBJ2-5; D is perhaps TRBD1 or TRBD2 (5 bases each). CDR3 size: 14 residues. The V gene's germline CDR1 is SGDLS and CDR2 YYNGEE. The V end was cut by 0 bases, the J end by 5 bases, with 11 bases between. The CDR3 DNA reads TGTGCCAGCAGCGTAGGGCAGGGCGGGGAGACCCAGTACTTC. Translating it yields CASSVGQGGETQYF.

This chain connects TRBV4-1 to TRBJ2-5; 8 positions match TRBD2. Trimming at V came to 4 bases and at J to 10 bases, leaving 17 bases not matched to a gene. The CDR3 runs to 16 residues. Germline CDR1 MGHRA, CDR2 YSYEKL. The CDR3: CASSPQTGGASGFQYF. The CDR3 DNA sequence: TGCGCCAGCAGCCCCCAAACGGGGGGGGCATCGGGGTTCCAGTACTTC.

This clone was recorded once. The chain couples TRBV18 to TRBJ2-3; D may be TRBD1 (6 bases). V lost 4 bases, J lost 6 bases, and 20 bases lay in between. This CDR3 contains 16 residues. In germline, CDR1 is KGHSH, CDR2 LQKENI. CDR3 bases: TGTGCCAGCTCACGGAAACCGGGACACCAGATGGATACGCAGTATTTT. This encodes CASSRKPGHQMDTQYF.

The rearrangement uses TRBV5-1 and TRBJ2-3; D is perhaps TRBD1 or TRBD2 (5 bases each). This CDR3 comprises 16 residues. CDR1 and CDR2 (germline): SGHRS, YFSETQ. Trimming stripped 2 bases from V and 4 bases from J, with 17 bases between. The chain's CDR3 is CASSFNRDLRADTQYF. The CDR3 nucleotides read TGCGCCAGCAGCTTCAACCGGGACCTGAGGGCAGATACGCAGTATTTT.

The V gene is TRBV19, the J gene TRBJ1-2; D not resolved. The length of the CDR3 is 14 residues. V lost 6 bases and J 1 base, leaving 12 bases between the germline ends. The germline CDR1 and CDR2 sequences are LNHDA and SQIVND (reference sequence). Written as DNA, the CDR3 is TGTGCCAGTAGCCCGTTGGTCAGTAACTATGGCTACACCTTC. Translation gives CASSPLVSNYGYTF.